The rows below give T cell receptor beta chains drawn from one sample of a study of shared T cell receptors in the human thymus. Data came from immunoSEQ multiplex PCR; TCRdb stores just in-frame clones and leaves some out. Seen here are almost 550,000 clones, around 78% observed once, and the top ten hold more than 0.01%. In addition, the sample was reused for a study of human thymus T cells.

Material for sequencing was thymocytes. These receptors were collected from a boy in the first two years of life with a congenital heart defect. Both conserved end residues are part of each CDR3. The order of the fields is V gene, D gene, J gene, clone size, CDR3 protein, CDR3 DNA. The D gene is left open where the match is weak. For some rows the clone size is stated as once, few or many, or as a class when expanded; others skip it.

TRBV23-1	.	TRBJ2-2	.	CASSQPRGTANTGELFF	TGCGCCAGCAGTCAACCCCGCGGGACAGCGAACACCGGGGAGCTGTTTTTT
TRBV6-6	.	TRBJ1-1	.	CASSYLPLPGFF	TGTGCCAGCAGTTATCTCCCCCTCCCGGGTTTCTTT
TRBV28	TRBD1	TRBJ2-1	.	CASSSPRQGTYNEQFF	TGTGCCAGCAGTTCCCCGCGACAGGGGACCTACAATGAGCAGTTCTTC
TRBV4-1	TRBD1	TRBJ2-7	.	CASRLTGTAYEQYF	TGCGCCAGCAGACTGACCGGGACAGCCTACGAGCAGTACTTC
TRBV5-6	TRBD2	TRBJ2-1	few	CASSFVSRGLAYNEQFF	TGTGCCAGCAGCTTTGTCTCTAGAGGACTAGCGTACAATGAGCAGTTCTTC
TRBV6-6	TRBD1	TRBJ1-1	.	CASSPGTGREAFF	TGTGCCAGCAGTCCCGGGACAGGGCGTGAAGCTTTCTTT
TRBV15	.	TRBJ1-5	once	CATSRDRGVGNQPQHF	TGTGCCACCAGCAGAGATCGGGGGGTAGGCAATCAGCCCCAGCATTTT
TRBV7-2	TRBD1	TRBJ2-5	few	CASSLVQTGGEETQYF	TGTGCCAGCAGCTTAGTACAAACAGGGGGCGAAGAGACCCAGTACTTC
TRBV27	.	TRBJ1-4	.	CASSLLYREKHEKLFF	TGTGCCAGCAGTCTCCTTTACCGGGAGAAGCATGAAAAACTGTTTTTT
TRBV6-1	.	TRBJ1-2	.	CASSRLYGYTF	TGTGCCAGCAGCCGGTTATATGGCTACACCTTC
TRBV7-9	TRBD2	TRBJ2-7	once	CASRAGGSYEQYF	TGTGCCAGCAGAGCGGGAGGTTCCTACGAGCAGTACTTC
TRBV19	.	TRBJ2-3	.	CASSPALSGCTDTQYF	TGTGCCAGTAGCCCCGCCCTAAGCGGATGCACAGATACGCAGTATTTT
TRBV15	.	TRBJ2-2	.	CATSTPGIGELFF	TGTGCCACCAGCACCCCAGGGATCGGGGAGCTGTTTTTT
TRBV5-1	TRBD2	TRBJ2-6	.	CASSSGLAPPYSGANVLTF	TGCGCCAGCAGCTCCGGACTAGCGCCACCTTACTCTGGGGCCAACGTCCTGACTTTC
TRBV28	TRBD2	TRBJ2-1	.	CATVGLAVIGDNEQFF	TGTGCCACCGTGGGACTAGCGGTCATAGGGGACAATGAGCAGTTCTTC
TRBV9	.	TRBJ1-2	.	CASSVGQGTLYGYTF	TGTGCCAGCAGCGTAGGGCAGGGAACCCTCTATGGCTACACCTTC
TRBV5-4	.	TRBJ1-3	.	CASSLGELASGNTIYF	TGTGCCAGCAGCTTGGGGGAGTTGGCCTCTGGAAACACCATATATTTT
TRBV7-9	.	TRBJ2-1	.	CASSPSGAYEQFF	TGTGCCAGCAGCCCCAGTGGGGCTTATGAGCAGTTCTTC
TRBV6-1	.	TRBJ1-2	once	CASSYSIQGSGYTF	TGTGCCAGCAGTTATTCGATCCAGGGCTCTGGCTACACCTTC
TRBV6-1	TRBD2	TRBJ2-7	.	CASSELGLASYEQYF	TGTGCCAGCAGTGAATTGGGACTAGCGAGCTACGAGCAGTACTTC
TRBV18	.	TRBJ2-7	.	CASSDIPSYEQYF	TGTGCCAGCTCCGACATCCCCAGTTACGAGCAGTACTTC
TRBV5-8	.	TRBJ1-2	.	CASSFPGTNYGYTF	TGTGCCAGCAGCTTTCCAGGGACTAACTATGGCTACACCTTC
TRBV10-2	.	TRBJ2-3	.	CASSGFGAPQYF	TGCGCCAGCAGTGGGTTCGGAGCCCCGCAGTATTTT
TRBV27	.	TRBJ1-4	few	CASREGGATNEKLFF	TGTGCCAGCAGGGAAGGGGGTGCAACTAATGAAAAACTGTTTTTT
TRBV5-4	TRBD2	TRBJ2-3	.	CASSLDGGGTQYF	TGTGCCAGCAGCCTCGACGGGGGAGGGACGCAGTATTTT
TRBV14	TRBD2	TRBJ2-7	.	CASSQGAGGSYEQYF	TGTGCCAGCAGCCAAGGGGCGGGGGGCTCCTACGAGCAGTACTTC
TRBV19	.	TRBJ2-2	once	CASRMGDPQGGGELFF	TGTGCCAGTAGAATGGGGGACCCACAAGGGGGCGGGGAGCTGTTTTTT
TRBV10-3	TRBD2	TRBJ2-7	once	CAISECGRFDEQYF	TGTGCCATCAGTGAGTGCGGGAGGTTCGACGAGCAGTACTTC
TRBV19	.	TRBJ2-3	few	CATSGDSSSFGRDTQYF	TGTGCGACGTCGGGGGACTCTAGCAGCTTTGGAAGAGATACGCAGTATTTT
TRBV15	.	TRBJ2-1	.	CATSRLGSQGSYNEQFF	TGTGCCACCAGCCGTCTAGGGTCTCAGGGTTCCTACAATGAGCAGTTCTTC
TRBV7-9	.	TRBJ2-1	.	CASSLSTRNEQFF	TGTGCCAGCAGCTTATCGACTAGAAATGAGCAGTTCTTC
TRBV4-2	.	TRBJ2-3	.	CASSHSRSTDTQYF	TGTGCCAGCAGCCACTCGCGAAGCACAGATACGCAGTATTTT
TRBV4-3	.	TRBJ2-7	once	CASGPGHSSYEQYF	TGCGCCAGCGGGCCGGGACATAGCTCCTACGAGCAGTACTTC
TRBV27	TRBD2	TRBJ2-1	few	CASSLVQRELVSEQFF	TGTGCCAGCAGTTTAGTCCAGCGGGAGTTAGTTAGTGAGCAGTTCTTC
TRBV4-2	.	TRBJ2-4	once	CASSQGEVILAKNIQYF	TGTGCCAGCAGCCAAGGGGAGGTGATTCTAGCCAAAAACATTCAGTACTTC